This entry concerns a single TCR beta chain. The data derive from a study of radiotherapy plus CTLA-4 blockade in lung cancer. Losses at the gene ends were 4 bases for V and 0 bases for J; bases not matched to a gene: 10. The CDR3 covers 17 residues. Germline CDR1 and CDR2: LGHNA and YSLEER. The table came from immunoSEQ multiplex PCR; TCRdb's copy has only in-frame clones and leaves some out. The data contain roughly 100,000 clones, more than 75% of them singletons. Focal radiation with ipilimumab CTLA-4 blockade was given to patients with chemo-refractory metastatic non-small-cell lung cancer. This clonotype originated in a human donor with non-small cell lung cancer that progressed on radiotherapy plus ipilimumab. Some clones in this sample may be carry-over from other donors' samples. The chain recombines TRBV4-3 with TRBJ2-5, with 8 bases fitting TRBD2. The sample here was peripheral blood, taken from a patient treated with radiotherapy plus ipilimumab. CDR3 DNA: TGCGCCAGCAGCCTCACGTACGGGGGGGGGTACCAAGAGACCCAGTACTTC. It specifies CASSLTYGGGYQETQYF.